The rows below give T cell receptor beta chains drawn from one sample of a study of OX40 agonist ivuxolimab in advanced cancers. Some clones are missing from TCRdb's copy, which holds only in-frame ones; the method was immunoSEQ multiplex PCR. The sample holds tens of thousands of clones; around 93% are singletons and the top ten take roughly a fifth. The sample here was CD4+ or CD8+ T cells sorted from blood, taken in a trial of the OX40 agonist ivuxolimab. These receptor sequences come from an adult with an advanced solid tumor such as melanoma, head and neck, liver or kidney cancer. CDR3s include the opening cysteine and the closing phenylalanine or tryptophan. A D gene is named only where the DNA matches it firmly.

J: TRBJ2-3; D: NA; V: TRBV2; CDR3: CASSEANPHLSTDTQYF; DNA: TGTGCCAGCAGTGAAGCGAACCCTCACCTAAGCACAGATACGCAGTATTTT
J: TRBJ2-1; D: TRBD1; V: TRBV7-9; CDR3: CASSLAGQGKTEQFF; DNA: TGTGCCAGCAGCTTAGCAGGACAGGGGAAAACAGAGCAGTTCTTC
J: TRBJ2-2; D: NA; V: TRBV7-9; CDR3: CASRKENTGELFF; DNA: TGTGCCAGCAGGAAAGAGAACACCGGGGAGCTGTTTTTT
J: TRBJ2-1; D: TRBD2; V: TRBV5-1; CDR3: CASSPRTSRSSYNEQFF; DNA: TGCGCCAGCAGCCCGAGGACTAGCCGGAGCTCCTACAATGAGCAGTTCTTC
J: TRBJ1-4; D: NA; V: TRBV9; CDR3: CASSVGQDNEKLFF; DNA: TGTGCCAGCAGCGTTGGGCAGGATAATGAAAAACTGTTTTTT
J: TRBJ2-1; D: TRBD2; V: TRBV4-3; CDR3: CASSQLGSGTYNEQFF; DNA: TGCGCCAGCAGCCAACTAGGTAGCGGGACCTACAATGAGCAGTTCTTC
J: TRBJ2-3; D: NA; V: TRBV9; CDR3: CASSLGTGDTQYF; DNA: TGTGCCAGCAGCCTAGGGACGGGGGATACGCAGTATTTT
J: TRBJ2-5; D: NA; V: TRBV5-5; CDR3: CASSLHIYREETQYF; DNA: TGTGCCAGCAGCTTACACATCTACAGGGAAGAGACCCAGTACTTC
J: TRBJ2-1; D: NA; V: TRBV10-3; CDR3: CAISEWQGSYNEQFF; DNA: TGTGCCATCAGTGAGTGGCAGGGCTCCTACAATGAGCAGTTCTTC
J: TRBJ1-2; D: NA; V: TRBV6-5; CDR3: CASRELPAYKGYTF; DNA: TGTGCCAGCAGGGAACTTCCGGCCTATAAGGGCTACACCTTC
J: TRBJ2-3; D: TRBD2; V: TRBV5-4; CDR3: CASSGLAGGIDTQYF; DNA: TGTGCCAGCAGCGGACTAGCGGGAGGGATAGATACGCAGTATTTT